Listed here is a single T cell receptor beta chain. The antigen it recognizes is unknown. Per-nucleotide qualities are absent, and no much larger clonotype sits a single base away. These data originate in a study of T cells and copy number aberrations in small-cell lung cancer (TCRdb year 2021). For context, the study as a whole: TCR repertoire sequencing was paired with whole-exome sequencing of the same tumor regions to relate T cell metrics to mutations and copy number aberrations. Tumor TCR data existed for approximately 16 patients, while 14 to 15 patients had TCR data covering both tumor and normal tissue.

Using multiplexed V- and J-gene primers, the immunoSEQ hsTCRB Kit amplified TCR-beta CDR3 regions from genomic DNA. Unique DNA barcodes were added in a second PCR, and the samples were pooled together with a negative control and a positive control. Sequencing of the pooled TCR-beta libraries was performed on an Illumina MiSeq using a 150-cycle paired-end protocol. Turning to the authors' computational methods: Raw sequencing data were processed by Adaptive Biotechnologies into a report containing normalized, annotated TCR-beta repertoires. T-cell density was computed as TCR-beta templates normalized to usable DNA, which was estimated by amplifying housekeeping genes. Richness was the count of unique rearrangements, and clonality was defined as 1 minus Pielou's evenness. Intratumor TCR heterogeneity between regions was quantified with the Jaccard index, the Morisita overlap index, and the proportion of shared top-20 clonotypes. Here the immuneACCESS table is served through TCRdb, limited to in-frame sequences with V and J called. Missing clones are a known gap in these copies; in checked studies unresolved V genes cover under half, and the rest lacks a known reason. V and J calls and clone size are copied from that table; D and trimming were computed from the DNA. Recorded for this sample are 100 to 150 clones; roughly 92% of them occurred a single time. In total, the top ten clones hold roughly 7.8% of the sample.

Study-wide findings and limitations: Because surgical resection is uncommon in small-cell lung cancer, the study was limited by a small sample size, and the findings need validation. Tumor T-cell density, richness and clonality were negatively correlated with higher copy number aberration burden. Tumors had lower T-cell density, richness and clonality than adjacent lung tissue, though the difference in density was not significant. Across regions, the TCR repertoire was highly heterogeneous, with roughly 79.9-98% of clones confined to a single region, an overlap lower than the overlap seen in localized NSCLC. All specimens consisted of formalin-fixed paraffin-embedded tissue, which is known to introduce sequencing artifacts.

The donors were limited-stage small-cell lung cancer patients whose surgical resection took place in Hangzhou, China, between about 2007 and 2020. All donors had upfront surgery without preoperative chemotherapy or radiotherapy, and none received immunotherapy before or after surgery. All 20 or so patients in the sequenced cohort were identified as smokers or heavy second-hand smokers. To represent spatial heterogeneity of the primary tumors, a grid approach was used to collect three regions from each tumor FFPE block. Tumor regions were macrodissected to enrich malignant cells, and only regions expected to yield at least 150 ng DNA were selected. To characterize heterogeneity of the T cell repertoire, the study applied multi-region TCR-beta sequencing to resected limited-stage small-cell lung cancers and to tumor-adjacent lung tissue. The AllPrep DNA/RNA FFPE Kit (Qiagen) was used to extract genomic DNA from the FFPE tissue.

The V and J ends are trimmed by 7 bases and 5 bases, leaving 11 bases between them. The CDR1 and CDR2 encoded by the germline V gene (reference sequence) are GTSNPN and SVGIG. The CDR3 has 12 amino acids, counting the end cysteine and phenylalanine. Only the CDR3 DNA is retained, 36 bases long and in frame from the first base. The chain is encoded by TRBV30 joined to TRBJ1-4, with TRBD1 perhaps the D gene, on 6 matching bases. Sequencing used tumor tissue. The source is a man in his 70s with small cell lung cancer. The CDR3 protein: CASQGRNEKLFF. The nucleotide sequence is TGTGCCTCGCAGGGGAGGAATGAAAAACTGTTTTTT.